A selection of T cell receptor beta chains follows, all from one sample in a study of identical twins. In TCRdb, the 5' RACE reads were re-called with MiXCR into one record per CDR3 protein. The data contain some 1,600,000 distinct CDR3 sequences, about 30% of them seen just once; the ten biggest clones take up about 0.25%. Sequences were obtained from cord blood. Every receptor here comes from a newborn girl in good health. CDR3s include the opening cysteine and the closing phenylalanine or tryptophan. The D gene is left open where the match is weak. Size tells how often a clone was seen (once, few, many) or the class of an expanded clone, and some rows leave it out.

j_call: TRBJ2-5; clone_size: .; cdr3_length: 19; d_call: TRBD1; v_call: TRBV6-5; cdr3_nt: TGTGCCAGCAGTTACTCGCCTTTACAGGGGGCGCCGAACAAGGAGACCCAGTACTTC; cdr3_aa: CASSYSPLQGAPNKETQYF
j_call: TRBJ2-7; clone_size: .; cdr3_length: 18; d_call: .; v_call: TRBV6-5; cdr3_nt: TGTGCCAGCAGTTACTCGGGACGTAGCGGATCCTCCTACAATGAGCAGTACTTC; cdr3_aa: CASSYSGRSGSSYNEQYF
j_call: TRBJ2-7; clone_size: many; cdr3_length: 14; d_call: TRBD2; v_call: TRBV28; cdr3_nt: TGTGCCAGCACCGGGACTAGCCCACTCTACGAGCAGTACTTC; cdr3_aa: CASTGTSPLYEQYF
j_call: TRBJ1-5; clone_size: many; cdr3_length: 15; d_call: .; v_call: TRBV28; cdr3_nt: TGTGCCACCACGGCCGCCGGGGCTAGCAATCAGCCCCAGCATTTT; cdr3_aa: CATTAAGASNQPQHF
j_call: TRBJ1-2; clone_size: .; cdr3_length: 15; d_call: TRBD1; v_call: TRBV7-9; cdr3_nt: TGTGCCAGCAGCCCGACAGGGCTAAGGTTCTATGGCTACACCTTC; cdr3_aa: CASSPTGLRFYGYTF
j_call: TRBJ1-1; clone_size: many; cdr3_length: 13; d_call: TRBD1; v_call: TRBV6-5; cdr3_nt: TGTGCCAGCAGTTACGACAGGGGCACTGAAGCTTTCTTT; cdr3_aa: CASSYDRGTEAFF
j_call: TRBJ2-7; clone_size: once; cdr3_length: 14; d_call: .; v_call: TRBV9; cdr3_nt: TGTGCCGGCAGCGTAGCGCAGGGAAGGGACGAGCAGTACTTC; cdr3_aa: CAGSVAQGRDEQYF
j_call: TRBJ2-1; clone_size: .; cdr3_length: 18; d_call: TRBD2; v_call: TRBV28; cdr3_nt: TGTGCCAGCAGTCCGGGTGGGACTAGCGCCCGGGACTACAATGAGCAGTTCTTC; cdr3_aa: CASSPGGTSARDYNEQFF
j_call: TRBJ2-5; clone_size: .; cdr3_length: 17; d_call: TRBD2; v_call: TRBV29-1; cdr3_nt: TGCAGCGTTGAACCCCGACTAGCGGCCCTTTGGGCCAATGAGCAGTACTTC; cdr3_aa: CSVEPRLAALWANEQYF
j_call: TRBJ1-5; clone_size: .; cdr3_length: 16; d_call: .; v_call: TRBV10-3; cdr3_nt: TGTGCCATCAGTGAGGGTGGGAAGGGTAGCAATCAGCCCCAGCATTTT; cdr3_aa: CAISEGGKGSNQPQHF
j_call: TRBJ2-2; clone_size: .; cdr3_length: 15; d_call: .; v_call: TRBV15; cdr3_nt: TGTGCCACCAGCAGAGTCGGGATGAACACCGGGGAGCTGTTTTTT; cdr3_aa: CATSRVGMNTGELFF
j_call: TRBJ2-4; clone_size: .; cdr3_length: 18; d_call: TRBD2; v_call: TRBV7-2; cdr3_nt: TGTGCCAGCAGCTTAGCGGTCCTAGCGGGAGGCGGCAAAAACATTCAGTACTTC; cdr3_aa: CASSLAVLAGGGKNIQYF
j_call: TRBJ2-1; clone_size: .; cdr3_length: 15; d_call: .; v_call: TRBV7-9; cdr3_nt: TGTGCCAGCAGCCTGACCCAGGGTCAATACAATGAGCAGTTCTTC; cdr3_aa: CASSLTQGQYNEQFF
j_call: TRBJ2-3; clone_size: few; cdr3_length: 15; d_call: .; v_call: TRBV5-1; cdr3_nt: TGCGCCAGCGGGGTTGGGAGCAGCACGGCAGATACGCAGTATTTT; cdr3_aa: CASGVGSSTADTQYF
j_call: TRBJ2-4; clone_size: few; cdr3_length: 15; d_call: TRBD2; v_call: TRBV7-2; cdr3_nt: TGTGCCAGCAGCTCTAGCGGGAGAGTCAAAAACATTCAGTACTTC; cdr3_aa: CASSSSGRVKNIQYF
j_call: TRBJ1-2; clone_size: .; cdr3_length: 15; d_call: TRBD1; v_call: TRBV6-2/TRBV6-3; cdr3_nt: TGTGCCAGCGGGGGTTCCGGGACAGAAGCTTATGGCTACACCTTC; cdr3_aa: CASGGSGTEAYGYTF
j_call: TRBJ1-1; clone_size: .; cdr3_length: 14; d_call: .; v_call: TRBV5-6; cdr3_nt: TGTGCCAGCAGCCTCCCAGGGTACCCCACTGAAGCTTTCTTT; cdr3_aa: CASSLPGYPTEAFF
j_call: TRBJ2-7; clone_size: many; cdr3_length: 12; d_call: .; v_call: TRBV28; cdr3_nt: TGTGCCAGCAGTTGGGACACCTACGAGCAGTACTTC; cdr3_aa: CASSWDTYEQYF
j_call: TRBJ1-2; clone_size: few; cdr3_length: 16; d_call: TRBD1; v_call: TRBV27; cdr3_nt: TGTGCCAGCAGTCGAAAGACACAGGGGGCCAGATATGGCTACACCTTC; cdr3_aa: CASSRKTQGARYGYTF
j_call: TRBJ2-1; clone_size: .; cdr3_length: 14; d_call: .; v_call: TRBV24-1; cdr3_nt: TGTGCCACCAGTCTTAGCGAGACATTACCTGAGCAGTTCTTC; cdr3_aa: CATSLSETLPEQFF
j_call: TRBJ2-1; clone_size: .; cdr3_length: 13; d_call: .; v_call: TRBV18; cdr3_nt: TGTGCCAGCTCACCGAACGGGTACAATGAGCAGTTCTTC; cdr3_aa: CASSPNGYNEQFF
j_call: TRBJ2-1; clone_size: .; cdr3_length: 15; d_call: .; v_call: TRBV9; cdr3_nt: TGTGCCAGCAGCGTAGCAGTAGCGGCCCCCAATGAGCAGTTCTTC; cdr3_aa: CASSVAVAAPNEQFF
j_call: TRBJ2-1; clone_size: few; cdr3_length: 17; d_call: TRBD2; v_call: TRBV4-1; cdr3_nt: TGCGCCAGCAGCCCTAGAGCCGAGACTAGCGGTTACAATGAGCAGTTCTTC; cdr3_aa: CASSPRAETSGYNEQFF
j_call: TRBJ2-3; clone_size: .; cdr3_length: 15; d_call: TRBD2; v_call: TRBV7-2; cdr3_nt: TGTGCCAGCAGCCGAACCCTCGGGGGGACAGATACGCAGTATTTT; cdr3_aa: CASSRTLGGTDTQYF
j_call: TRBJ1-2; clone_size: many; cdr3_length: 12; d_call: .; v_call: TRBV24-1; cdr3_nt: TGTGCCACCAGTTCGGGGAACTATGGCTACACCTTC; cdr3_aa: CATSSGNYGYTF
j_call: TRBJ2-7; clone_size: .; cdr3_length: 15; d_call: .; v_call: TRBV7-2; cdr3_nt: TGTGCCAGCAGCTTAAGTCCTAACTCCTACTACGAGCAGTACTTC; cdr3_aa: CASSLSPNSYYEQYF
j_call: TRBJ2-2; clone_size: .; cdr3_length: 16; d_call: .; v_call: TRBV11-2; cdr3_nt: TGTGCCAGCAGCTTATCAGCCAGGTCGAACACCGGGGAGCTGTTTTTT; cdr3_aa: CASSLSARSNTGELFF
j_call: TRBJ2-3; clone_size: .; cdr3_length: 13; d_call: TRBD2; v_call: TRBV20-1; cdr3_nt: TGCAGTGCTTTAGCGGGGGCTAAGGGTACGCAGTATTTT; cdr3_aa: CSALAGAKGTQYF
j_call: TRBJ2-4; clone_size: .; cdr3_length: 14; d_call: .; v_call: TRBV5-1; cdr3_nt: TGCGCCAGCAGCTTTCCGGGGGCCAAAAACATTCAGTACTTC; cdr3_aa: CASSFPGAKNIQYF
j_call: TRBJ1-2; clone_size: .; cdr3_length: 17; d_call: TRBD1; v_call: TRBV9; cdr3_nt: TGTGCCAGCAGCGACCCGGACAGGGGGGTAACTAACTATGGCTACACCTTC; cdr3_aa: CASSDPDRGVTNYGYTF
j_call: TRBJ2-7; clone_size: many; cdr3_length: 12; d_call: .; v_call: TRBV2; cdr3_nt: TGTGCCAGCAGTGAGGAGGGGTACGAGCAGTACTTC; cdr3_aa: CASSEEGYEQYF
j_call: TRBJ2-1; clone_size: .; cdr3_length: 18; d_call: .; v_call: TRBV5-8; cdr3_nt: TGTGCCAGCAGCTTTTTTCGAGGTGGCGGAGGGTTTTACAATGAGCAGTTCTTC; cdr3_aa: CASSFFRGGGGFYNEQFF
j_call: TRBJ2-3; clone_size: few; cdr3_length: 14; d_call: .; v_call: TRBV7-2; cdr3_nt: TGTGCCAGCAGCAACGGTCCAGTTCCAGATACGCAGTATTTT; cdr3_aa: CASSNGPVPDTQYF
j_call: TRBJ1-1; clone_size: .; cdr3_length: 13; d_call: .; v_call: TRBV28; cdr3_nt: TGTGCCAGCAGTTTCGGGCAGCTCACTGAAGCTTTCTTT; cdr3_aa: CASSFGQLTEAFF
j_call: TRBJ2-1; clone_size: few; cdr3_length: 18; d_call: .; v_call: TRBV5-1; cdr3_nt: TGCGCCAGCAGCAATATGTGGGCAGTCACCAGGCCGTACAATGAGCAGTTCTTC; cdr3_aa: CASSNMWAVTRPYNEQFF
j_call: TRBJ2-1; clone_size: few; cdr3_length: 15; d_call: TRBD2; v_call: TRBV2; cdr3_nt: TGTGCCAGCAGTCCGGCTAGCGGGACCTACAATGAGCAGTTCTTC; cdr3_aa: CASSPASGTYNEQFF
j_call: TRBJ1-1; clone_size: .; cdr3_length: 14; d_call: .; v_call: TRBV20-1; cdr3_nt: TGCAGTGCTTCCCCCCCGAGGACGTACACTGAAGCTTTCTTT; cdr3_aa: CSASPPRTYTEAFF
j_call: TRBJ2-1; clone_size: few; cdr3_length: 15; d_call: TRBD2; v_call: TRBV4-2; cdr3_nt: TGTGCCAGCAGCCAACCCCTAGCGGGTCGGGATGAGCAGTTCTTC; cdr3_aa: CASSQPLAGRDEQFF
j_call: TRBJ2-4; clone_size: .; cdr3_length: 15; d_call: .; v_call: TRBV28; cdr3_nt: TGTGCCAGCAGCCCGAATTGGGGAGTACACAATGAGCAGTACTTC; cdr3_aa: CASSPNWGVHNEQYF
j_call: TRBJ1-2; clone_size: many; cdr3_length: 12; d_call: TRBD1; v_call: TRBV9; cdr3_nt: TGTGCCAGCAGCGTAGACAGGGGTGGCTACACCTTC; cdr3_aa: CASSVDRGGYTF
j_call: TRBJ2-5; clone_size: many; cdr3_length: 12; d_call: .; v_call: TRBV18; cdr3_nt: TGTGCCAGCTCACCACGGGAAGAGACCCAGTACTTC; cdr3_aa: CASSPREETQYF
j_call: TRBJ2-7; clone_size: .; cdr3_length: 14; d_call: TRBD1; v_call: TRBV20-1; cdr3_nt: TGCAGTGCTAGAGATCTGACAGGGGCACACGAGCAGTACTTC; cdr3_aa: CSARDLTGAHEQYF
j_call: TRBJ1-2; clone_size: .; cdr3_length: 16; d_call: TRBD1; v_call: TRBV20-1; cdr3_nt: TGCAGTGCTAGTAACCCCCCGGGACAGGGGGTCTATGGCTACACCTTC; cdr3_aa: CSASNPPGQGVYGYTF
j_call: TRBJ2-1; clone_size: .; cdr3_length: 14; d_call: TRBD2; v_call: TRBV6-2/TRBV6-3; cdr3_nt: TGTGCCAGCAGACACGGGACTAGCGTAAATGAGCAGTTCTTC; cdr3_aa: CASRHGTSVNEQFF
j_call: TRBJ2-3; clone_size: few; cdr3_length: 18; d_call: TRBD2; v_call: TRBV4-1; cdr3_nt: TGCGCCAGCAGCCAAGATCTTCAGACTAGCGGGAGTTTGGATACGCAGTATTTT; cdr3_aa: CASSQDLQTSGSLDTQYF
j_call: TRBJ2-3; clone_size: .; cdr3_length: 16; d_call: TRBD2; v_call: TRBV30; cdr3_nt: TGTGCCTGGAGCCTCGTGACTAGCGGATTCACAGATACGCAGTATTTT; cdr3_aa: CAWSLVTSGFTDTQYF